The rows below give T cell receptor beta chains drawn from one sample of a study of blood T cell repertoires in COVID-19. The repertoire was sequenced with immunoSEQ multiplex PCR; TCRdb's copy has only in-frame clones and lacks some. The data hold about 26,000 clones, with around 90% observed a single time. The specimen sequenced was peripheral blood. The receptor source for this set is a woman in her sixties with active COVID-19. The CDR3 runs from the conserved cysteine through the conserved F or W. D genes are given only for firm matches. Clone size is shown for a subset of rows, as once, few, many or a class of expanded clone.

abundance	v_gene	d_gene	j_gene	CDR3aa	CDR3nt
.	TRBV5-1	TRBD2	TRBJ2-1	CASSLGGRAGEQFF	TGCGCCAGCAGCTTGGGCGGGAGGGCCGGTGAGCAGTTCTTC
.	TRBV27	.	TRBJ1-1	CASSLNRQVTEAFF	TGTGCCAGCAGTTTAAACAGGCAAGTGACTGAAGCTTTCTTT
.	TRBV2	TRBD1	TRBJ1-1	CASNPDRGHTEAFF	TGTGCCAGCAACCCAGACAGGGGGCACACTGAAGCTTTCTTT
.	TRBV11-3	TRBD2	TRBJ2-7	CASSFSSGMHDEQYF	TGTGCCAGCAGCTTTTCTAGCGGGATGCATGACGAGCAGTACTTC
.	TRBV10-3	.	TRBJ2-1	CAISEIVDEQFF	TGTGCCATCAGTGAGATTGTCGATGAGCAGTTCTTC
.	TRBV3-1/TRBV3-2	TRBD2	TRBJ2-5	CASSHQLAGFRETQYF	TGTGCCAGCAGCCACCAACTAGCGGGGTTTAGGGAGACCCAGTACTTC
.	TRBV10-2	.	TRBJ1-2	CASSESTGGGYTF	TGCGCCAGCAGTGAGTCGACAGGAGGTGGCTACACCTTC
.	TRBV5-6	.	TRBJ2-7	CASSSRRHGNSYEQYF	TGTGCCAGCAGCTCCCGACGACACGGTAACTCCTACGAGCAGTACTTC
.	TRBV5-6	.	TRBJ2-2	CASSLAKAGITGELFF	TGTGCCAGCAGCTTGGCCAAGGCAGGGATTACCGGGGAGCTGTTTTTT
.	TRBV7-2	TRBD1	TRBJ1-1	CASSSGGKNTEAFF	TGTGCCAGCAGCTCAGGGGGGAAGAACACTGAAGCTTTCTTT
.	TRBV19	TRBD1	TRBJ1-1	CASSKTGGLTEAFF	TGTGCCAGTAGTAAAACAGGGGGGTTAACTGAAGCTTTCTTT
.	TRBV28	TRBD1	TRBJ1-6	CASSSSTGGRSPLHF	TGTGCCAGCAGTTCATCGACAGGGGGTCGTTCACCCCTCCACTTT
.	TRBV7-9	.	TRBJ2-2	CASSFLTGVYTGELFF	TGTGCCAGCAGCTTCCTGACGGGAGTTTACACCGGGGAGCTGTTTTTT
.	TRBV11-2	.	TRBJ2-3	CASSRRLDGYTDTQYF	TGTGCCAGCAGCCGTCGACTGGATGGCTACACAGATACGCAGTATTTT
.	TRBV4-1	TRBD2	TRBJ2-2	CASSQLAGEGTGELFF	TGCGCCAGCAGCCAACTAGCGGGAGAGGGCACCGGGGAGCTGTTTTTT
.	TRBV3-1/TRBV3-2	TRBD2	TRBJ2-3	CASGELAASTDTQYF	TGTGCCAGTGGGGAACTAGCGGCTAGCACAGATACGCAGTATTTT
once	TRBV5-1	TRBD2	TRBJ2-3	CASSRRAGLDITDTQYF	TGCGCCAGCAGCCGCAGGGCCGGACTAGATATCACAGATACGCAGTATTTT
.	TRBV27	.	TRBJ2-7	CASSLSWGRLSYEQYF	TGTGCCAGCAGTCTCTCCTGGGGCCGGCTCTCCTACGAGCAGTACTTC
.	TRBV7-3	TRBD2	TRBJ2-7	CASSSGGGEQYF	TGTGCCAGCAGCTCCGGCGGGGGCGAGCAGTACTTC
.	TRBV5-1	TRBD2	TRBJ2-7	CASTGTNSYEQYF	TGCGCCAGCACCGGGACTAACTCCTACGAGCAGTACTTC
.	TRBV3-1/TRBV3-2	TRBD2	TRBJ2-2	CASSQDGTISGELFF	TGTGCCAGCAGCCAAGATGGGACTATCTCTGGGGAGCTGTTTTTT
.	TRBV7-8	.	TRBJ1-2	CASSLDDRPLDGYTF	TGTGCCAGCAGCTTGGATGACAGACCCTTGGATGGCTACACCTTC
.	TRBV19	TRBD2	TRBJ2-7	CASSITGTSGSYEQYF	TGTGCCAGTAGTATTACAGGGACTAGCGGGAGTTACGAGCAGTACTTC
.	TRBV6-5	TRBD1	TRBJ2-1	CASTEQGDEQFF	TGTGCCAGCACGGAACAGGGGGATGAGCAGTTCTTC
.	TRBV18	TRBD1	TRBJ2-2	CASSPGTGPGELFF	TGTGCCAGCTCACCCGGGACAGGGCCCGGGGAGCTGTTTTTT
.	TRBV11-2	.	TRBJ1-2	CASSLVRGSGDYGYTF	TGTGCCAGCAGCTTAGTGCGGGGCAGTGGGGACTATGGCTACACCTTC
.	TRBV18	TRBD1	TRBJ2-6	CASSPYRGGANVLTF	TGTGCCAGCTCACCATACAGGGGTGGGGCCAACGTCCTGACTTTC
once	TRBV11-3	TRBD2	TRBJ2-5	CASSRGGPPETQYF	TGTGCCAGCAGCCGGGGGGGGCCCCCAGAGACCCAGTACTTC
.	TRBV29-1	TRBD2	TRBJ2-1	CSVEEVLAGYNEQFF	TGCAGCGTTGAAGAAGTACTAGCGGGATACAATGAGCAGTTCTTC
.	TRBV5-1	TRBD1	TRBJ2-3	CASRRPGQGFGDTQYF	TGCGCCAGCAGGAGGCCGGGACAGGGTTTTGGAGATACGCAGTATTTT
.	TRBV5-1	.	TRBJ2-3	CASSGLSTDTQYF	TGCGCCAGCAGTGGGCTGAGCACAGATACGCAGTATTTT
.	TRBV30	.	TRBJ2-1	CAWSFKQGWNEQFF	TGTGCCTGGAGTTTTAAACAGGGTTGGAATGAGCAGTTCTTC
once	TRBV9	TRBD2	TRBJ2-1	CASSVAAGEGGEQFF	TGTGCCAGCAGCGTAGCGGCGGGAGAGGGCGGTGAGCAGTTCTTC
.	TRBV28	TRBD1	TRBJ1-5	CASRTGVLGNQPQHF	TGTGCCAGCAGAACAGGGGTTTTGGGCAATCAGCCCCAGCATTTT
.	TRBV6-5	.	TRBJ2-1	CASMWRGAYNEQFF	TGTGCCAGCATGTGGCGGGGAGCCTACAATGAGCAGTTCTTC
.	TRBV4-3	TRBD2	TRBJ2-7	CASSQDHRGPSSGSYEQYF	TGCGCCAGCAGCCAAGATCATCGGGGCCCGTCTAGCGGGAGCTACGAGCAGTACTTC
.	TRBV4-1	.	TRBJ2-3	CASSQGSGNLDTQYF	TGCGCCAGCAGCCAAGGGTCGGGAAACCTGGATACGCAGTATTTT
.	TRBV11-2	TRBD1	TRBJ2-3	CASSADREDTQYF	TGTGCCAGCAGCGCCGACAGGGAAGATACGCAGTATTTT
.	TRBV2	TRBD2	TRBJ2-1	CASSPTSASNEQFF	TGTGCCAGCAGTCCGACTAGCGCCTCTAATGAGCAGTTCTTC
.	TRBV3-1/TRBV3-2	TRBD2	TRBJ2-1	CASSQTTSVTDEQFF	TGTGCCAGCAGCCAAACGACTAGCGTTACCGATGAGCAGTTCTTC
once	TRBV19	TRBD2	TRBJ2-1	CASRGRREAGRSYNEQFF	TGTGCCAGTAGGGGGAGGCGGGAGGCCGGCCGCTCCTACAATGAGCAGTTCTTC
.	TRBV6-2/TRBV6-3	.	TRBJ2-5	CASSYAPPTELGQETQYF	TGTGCCAGCAGTTACGCCCCCCCTACGGAGCTTGGGCAAGAGACCCAGTACTTC
few	TRBV24-1	.	TRBJ1-1	CATSDRWSGTFF	TGTGCCACCAGTGACCGCTGGTCAGGCACCTTCTTT
.	TRBV9	.	TRBJ2-2	CASSAALGWELFF	TGTGCCAGCAGCGCCGCCCTCGGTTGGGAGCTGTTTTTT
.	TRBV27	TRBD2	TRBJ2-7	CASSLAGGGAYEQYF	TGTGCCAGCAGTCTAGCGGGAGGGGGTGCCTACGAGCAGTACTTC
once	TRBV10-2	.	TRBJ2-3	CASSDGAWRGWGTDTQYF	TGCGCCAGCAGTGATGGGGCGTGGAGGGGATGGGGCACAGATACGCAGTATTTT
.	TRBV5-6	.	TRBJ2-5	CASSLGGWPEETQYF	TGTGCCAGCAGCTTGGGCGGGTGGCCAGAAGAGACCCAGTACTTC
.	TRBV28	TRBD2	TRBJ2-3	CASSFGPLRTSMGGDTQYF	TGTGCCAGCAGTTTTGGACCACTCAGGACGAGCATGGGGGGGGATACGCAGTATTTT
.	TRBV28	.	TRBJ2-1	CASSLPTSSYNEQFF	TGTGCCAGCAGTTTACCAACGAGCTCCTACAATGAGCAGTTCTTC
.	TRBV6-5	.	TRBJ1-1	CASTSVTEAFF	TGTGCCAGCACGTCTGTCACTGAAGCTTTCTTT